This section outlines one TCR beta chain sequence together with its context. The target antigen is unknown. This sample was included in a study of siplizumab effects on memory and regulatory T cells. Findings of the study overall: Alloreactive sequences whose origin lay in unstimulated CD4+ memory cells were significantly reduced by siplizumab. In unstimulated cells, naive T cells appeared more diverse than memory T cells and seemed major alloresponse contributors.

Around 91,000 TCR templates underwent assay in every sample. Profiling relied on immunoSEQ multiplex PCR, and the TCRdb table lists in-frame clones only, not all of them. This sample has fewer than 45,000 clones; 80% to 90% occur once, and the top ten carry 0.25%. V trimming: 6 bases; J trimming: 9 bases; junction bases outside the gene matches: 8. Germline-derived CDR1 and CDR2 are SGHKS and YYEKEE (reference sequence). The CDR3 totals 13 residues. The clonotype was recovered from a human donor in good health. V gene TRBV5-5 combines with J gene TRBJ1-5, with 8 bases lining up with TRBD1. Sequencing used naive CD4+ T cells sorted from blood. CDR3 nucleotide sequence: TGTGCCAGCAACGGACAGGGCCACGGGCCCCAGCATTTT. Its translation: CASNGQGHGPQHF.